This is a list of T cell receptor beta chains from one sample in a study of OX40 agonist ivuxolimab in advanced cancers. TCRdb's table, derived via immunoSEQ multiplex PCR, lists solely in-frame clones and lacks some. Of about 11,000 clones listed, 60% to 85% are singletons. The sample in question was CD4+ or CD8+ T cells sorted from blood, obtained in a trial of the OX40 agonist ivuxolimab. The source is an adult with an advanced solid tumor such as melanoma, head and neck, liver or kidney cancer. Both conserved end residues are trimmed from each CDR3.

TRBV30	TRBJ1-1	AWSDRGGAEAF
TRBV28	TRBJ1-5	ASSPPLGRDQPQH
TRBV5-4	TRBJ2-7	ASSAGNYYEQY
TRBV9	TRBJ2-5	ASSVDGNPQETQY
TRBV5-1	TRBJ2-2	ASSFSGTNTGELF
TRBV19	TRBJ2-5	ASSMQGTIETQY
TRBV25-1	TRBJ1-5	ATRGRVQPQH
TRBV19	TRBJ2-7	ASSIATGGYEQY
TRBV19	TRBJ2-3	ATLPDRGRRDTQY
TRBV21-1	TRBJ1-2	ASSKRLAGKGYT